Following are 15 T cell receptor beta chains from one sample sequenced in a study of T cell responses to AZD1222 COVID-19 vaccine. Assay used: immunoSEQ multiplex PCR; TCRdb lists only in-frame clones, some missing. The sample records some 100,000 clones, roughly 93% being singletons. This specimen consisted of peripheral blood, obtained on day 0 of AZD1222 vaccination. Receptors originate from an adult in good health.

V and J are TRBV7-9 and TRBJ1-2; unclear D gene. The CDR3 is made up of 14 amino acids. V lost 5 bases to trimming and J lost 0 bases, with 10 bases between them. Germline loops: CDR1 SEHNR, CDR2 FQNEAQ (reference sequence). The CDR3 protein is CASSGRFPNYGYTF. CDR3 sequence (DNA): TGTGCCAGCAGCGGACGGTTTCCTAACTATGGCTACACCTTC. Complete variable domain (other parts from reference TRBV7-9 and TRBJ1-2): DTGVSQNPRHKITKRGQNVTFRCDPISEHNRLYWYRQTLGQGPEFLTYFQNEAQLEKSRLLSDRFSAERPKGSFSTLEIQRTEQGDSAMYLCASSGRFPNYGYTFGSGTRLTVV.

The V call is TRBV7-2, the J call TRBJ2-5; D ambiguous. The CDR3 sequence is 15 residues long. In germline, CDR1 is SGHTA, CDR2 FQGNSA. V was pared by 1 base and J by 1 base, with 10 bases between. CDR3 residues: CASSLVMASQETQYF. For the CDR3, the DNA is TGTGCCAGCAGCTTAGTTATGGCTAGCCAAGAGACCCAGTACTTC.

The genes are TRBV25-1 and TRBJ2-5; 7 positions match TRBD2. Trimming took 4 bases from V and 4 from J; bases not matched to a gene: 9. The CDR3 spans 15 residues. CDR1 is MGHDK and CDR2 is SYGVNS in the germline V gene. The chain's CDR3 is CASSGWGEGTETQYF. Written as DNA, the CDR3 is TGTGCCAGCAGTGGATGGGGGGAGGGGACAGAGACCCAGTACTTC. Full variable domain (rest looked up from reference TRBV25-1 and TRBJ2-5): EADIYQTPRYLVIGTGKKITLECSQTMGHDKMYWYQQDPGMELHLIHYSYGVNSTEKGDLSSESTVSRIRTEHFPLTLESARPSHTSQYLCASSGWGEGTETQYFGPGTRLLVL.

The V call is TRBV5-4, the J call TRBJ1-2, with a possible D match to TRBD1 (6 bases). CDR3 length equals 14 residues. Germline V gene lookup returns CDR1 SGHNT and CDR2 YYREEE (reference sequence). V was shortened by 3 bases and J by 3 bases, with 12 bases between the two germline ends. Written as DNA, the CDR3 is TGTGCCAGCAGCTGGGAGGGGGGCGACTATGGCTACACCTTC. Protein product: CASSWEGGDYGYTF.

The chain combines TRBV28 with TRBJ2-7; 14 bases fit TRBD2. Germline lookup yields CDR1 MDHEN and CDR2 SYDVKM. The CDR3 is made up of 16 amino acids. Trimming removed 1 base from V and 3 bases from J; junction bases left unmatched: 2. The CDR3 DNA reads TGTGCCAGCAGTTTATCGGGGACTAGCGGGGGCTACGAGCAGTACTTC. It specifies CASSLSGTSGGYEQYF. Together with reference TRBV28 and TRBJ2-7, the CDR3 gives the full variable domain: DVKVTQSSRYLVKRTGEKVFLECVQDMDHENMFWYRQDPGLGLRLIYFSYDVKMKEKGDIPEGYSVSREKKERFSLILESASTNQTSMYLCASSLSGTSGGYEQYFGPGTRLTVT.

The chain links TRBV19 to TRBJ2-5; 7 positions match TRBD1. V was pared by 3 bases and J by 5 bases, with 6 bases of the junction left unmatched. CDR3 length: 14 amino acids. Germline CDR1 is LNHDA and CDR2 is SQIVND (reference sequence). CDR3 sequence reads: CASSIRDRAETQYF. In DNA form, the CDR3 reads TGTGCCAGTAGTATTCGCGACAGGGCCGAGACCCAGTACTTC.

V and J are TRBV6-5 and TRBJ1-2; D possibly corresponds to TRBD1 (5 bases). The CDR3 length is 13 residues. With 6 bases removed from V and 7 bases from J, the gap between germline ends came to 15 bases. Germline CDR1 reads MNHEY; CDR2 reads SVGAGI. CDR3 DNA sequence: TGTGCCAGCAGGTCTCAGGGAAGGTTTGGCTACACCTTC. It specifies CASRSQGRFGYTF.

The chain is built from TRBV6-2 or TRBV6-3 and TRBJ1-3; 11 positions agree with TRBD1. Germline loops: CDR1 MNHEY, CDR2 SVGEGT. The J segment lost 0 bases and the V segment lost 5 bases, leaving 6 bases of the junction unmatched. The CDR3 extends over 17 amino acids. The CDR3 is CASSGQGATSSGNTIYF. The CDR3 nucleotides are TGTGCCAGCAGTGGACAGGGGGCAACGAGCTCTGGAAACACCATATATTTT.

This chain joins TRBV6-5 and TRBJ1-2, with 7 bases that match TRBD1. Germline CDR1 and CDR2: MNHEY and SVGAGI. V dropped 5 bases and J dropped 6; count of bases not matched to a gene: 3. The CDR3 extends over 12 amino acids. CDR3 sequence (DNA): TGTGCCAGCAGTCTCAGGGGGGATGGCTACACCTTC. Encoded protein: CASSLRGDGYTF.

The gene calls are TRBV2 and TRBJ1-5; unclear D gene. Germline V gene sequence: CDR1 SNHLY, CDR2 FYNNEI. This CDR3 spans 14 amino acids. V was pared by 6 bases and J by 8 bases, with 17 bases between. In nucleotides, the CDR3 is TGTGCCAGCAGAGATCGACGGAGAGGCGAGCCCCAGCATTTT. Its translation is CASRDRRRGEPQHF.

Concerning this clone: At one boundary the junction diverges from the germline segment, which might be a read error. The V and J genes are TRBV6-5 and TRBJ2-2, with unresolved D. Germline-derived CDR1 and CDR2 are MNHEY and SVGAGI. The CDR3 is 15 residues long. CDR3 in DNA: TGTGCCAGCAGCCCGATCCCCCAGAACGCCGGGGAGCTGTTTTTT. It codes for CASSPIPQNAGELFF.

This clone appeared a single time. The chain combines TRBV6-2 or TRBV6-3 with TRBJ1-5; 8 bases are shared with TRBD1. With V trimmed by 3 bases and J by 6 bases, 4 bases remained unmatched. The CDR3 extends over 14 amino acids. CDR1 MNHEY and CDR2 SVGEGT come from the germline V gene. The CDR3, as DNA: TGTGCCAGCAGTTATTCACAGGGGGGTCAGCCCCAGCATTTT. Translated: CASSYSQGGQPQHF.

J is TRBJ1-3 and V is TRBV7-8; D is undetermined. There are 12 residues in the CDR3. CDR1 and CDR2 (germline): SGHVS, FQNEAQ. V was pared by 5 bases and J by 4 bases, with 6 bases between. CDR3 protein: CASSPSGNTIYF. The CDR3 coding sequence is TGTGCCAGCAGCCCCTCCGGAAACACCATATATTTT.

This clone turned up a few times. The chain is built from TRBV3-1 (or the pseudogene TRBV3-2) and TRBJ1-2; the D is unclear. V lost 0 bases to trimming and J lost 4 bases, with 18 bases between them. From germline, CDR1 is LGHDT and CDR2 YNNKEL (reference sequence). There are 17 residues in the CDR3. In nucleotides, the CDR3 is TGTGCCAGCAGCCAAGAGGTTCCGGGTGGGCGGAGCTATGGCTACACCTTC. This codes for CASSQEVPGGRSYGYTF.

CDR3 in DNA: TGTGCCAGCAGTGAAGCCCGACTCTCAGAGGGCTACACCTTC. It codes for CASSEARLSEGYTF. The chain combines TRBV2 with TRBJ1-2; D not resolved. The V gene's germline CDR1 is SNHLY and CDR2 FYNNEI. V dropped 0 bases and J dropped 8 bases, with 13 bases sitting between them. CDR3 length: 14 amino acids.